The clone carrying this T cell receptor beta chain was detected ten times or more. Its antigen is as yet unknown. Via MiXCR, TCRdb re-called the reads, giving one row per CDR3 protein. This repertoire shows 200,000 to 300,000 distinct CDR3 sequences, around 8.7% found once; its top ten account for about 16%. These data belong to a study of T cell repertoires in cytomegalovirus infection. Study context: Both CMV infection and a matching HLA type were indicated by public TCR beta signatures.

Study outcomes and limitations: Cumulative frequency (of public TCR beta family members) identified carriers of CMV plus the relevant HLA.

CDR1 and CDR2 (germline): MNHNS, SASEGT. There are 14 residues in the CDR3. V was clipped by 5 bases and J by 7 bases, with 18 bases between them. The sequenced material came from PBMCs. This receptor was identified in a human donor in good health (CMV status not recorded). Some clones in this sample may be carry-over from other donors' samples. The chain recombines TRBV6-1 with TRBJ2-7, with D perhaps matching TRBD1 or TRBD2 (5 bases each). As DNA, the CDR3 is TGTGCCAGCAGTCCCCAGAAGGGGAGATGGGAGCAGTACTTC. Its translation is CASSPQKGRWEQYF.